These 9 T cell receptor beta chains originate from one sample sequenced in a study of T cell responses to AZD1222 COVID-19 vaccine (dated by TCRdb to the early 2020s). The library came from the immunoSEQ multiplex PCR assay. TCRdb mirrors the immuneACCESS table, restricted to in-frame sequences. Some clones are absent from its copies; in checked studies, under half trace to an unresolved V gene, and the reason for the others is unknown. This sample has 95,000 to 130,000 clones in its table, and around 91% of those were observed once. 1.6% of the sample lies in the top ten. Read against the paper, the sample's time point label means: about 28 days (+/-7) after the second vaccine dose. The material was peripheral blood, obtained 28 days after the second AZD1222 dose. The receptor set was obtained from an adult who received the AZD1222 COVID-19 vaccine.

This chain connects TRBV19 to TRBJ2-2; D unresolved. The CDR3 runs 13 residues. V lost 4 bases and J 7 bases, leaving 10 bases between the germline ends. Germline values: CDR1 LNHDA, CDR2 SQIVND (reference sequence). The CDR3 protein is CASSSNGVGELFF. DNA for the CDR3: TGTGCCAGTAGTAGTAATGGGGTCGGGGAGCTGTTTTTT.

V is TRBV6-1 and J is TRBJ1-1; D ambiguous. The germline V gene encodes CDR1 MNHNS and CDR2 SASEGT. The CDR3 has 13 residues. Between the trimmed V and J ends, which lost 6 bases and 1 base, there was a span of 9 bases. The CDR3 nucleotides read TGTGCCAGCAGAATGGAGGGGAACACTGAAGCTTTCTTT. Its protein product is CASRMEGNTEAFF.

The chain employs TRBV3-1 (or the pseudogene TRBV3-2) and TRBJ2-5; 7 bases match TRBD2. Losses at the gene ends were 4 bases for V and 1 base for J; bases not matched to a gene: 9. Germline V gives CDR1 LGHDT, CDR2 YNNKEL (reference sequence). CDR3 length equals 16 residues. The CDR3 bases are TGTGCCAGCAGCCTTTTCCGGGGAGGGAGCCAAGAGACCCAGTACTTC. Translated, it gives CASSLFRGGSQETQYF.

V gene TRBV5-4 combines with J gene TRBJ2-3, with 7 bases aligning to TRBD2. V shed 2 bases, J shed 3 bases, and the junction held 3 bases outside the gene matches. The CDR3 length is 14 residues. The germline CDR1 and CDR2 sequences are SGHNT and YYREEE (reference sequence). The CDR3 reads CASSLTSDTDTQYF. CDR3 bases: TGTGCCAGCAGCTTAACTAGCGATACAGATACGCAGTATTTT.

This chain joins TRBV19 and TRBJ1-4; D not certain. The germline V and J ends were trimmed by 6 bases and 8 bases, with 16 bases remaining between them. This CDR3 is 14 amino acids long. The germline V gene has CDR1 LNHDA and CDR2 SQIVND (reference sequence). CDR3 in amino acids: CASSLGPVPEKLFF. As DNA, the CDR3 is TGTGCCAGTAGCCTCGGTCCCGTGCCCGAAAAACTGTTTTTT.

J is TRBJ2-6 and V is TRBV5-4; D may match TRBD1 or TRBD2 (7 bases each). The CDR3 consists of 15 residues. Germline V gene sequence: CDR1 SGHNT, CDR2 YYREEE (reference sequence). This chain's CDR3 is CATGGGGLEANVLTF. CDR3 DNA sequence: TGTGCTACGGGGGGAGGGGGCCTGGAAGCCAACGTCCTGACTTTC.

The chain uses TRBV6-5 and TRBJ2-3, with D possibly matching TRBD2 (6 bases). V was trimmed by 11 bases and J by 2 bases, leaving 14 bases between them. Germline CDR1 reads MNHEY; CDR2 reads SVGAGI. The CDR3 contains 13 residues. As DNA, the CDR3 is TGTGCCGTTTTAGCGGAGTTCACAGATACGCAGTATTTT. Protein product: CAVLAEFTDTQYF.

The chain recombines TRBV12-3 or TRBV12-4 with TRBJ2-7, with D perhaps TRBD2 (6 bases). The CDR3 runs 13 residues. Trimming stripped 3 bases from V and 11 bases from J, with 17 bases between. CDR3 sequence: CASSLSQQGGEYF. CDR3 DNA sequence: TGTGCCAGCAGTTTGAGCCAGCAAGGAGGGGAGTACTTC.

This rearrangement joins TRBV6-1 to TRBJ2-7; either TRBD1 or TRBD2 may fit D (5 bases each). V was pared by 1 base and J by 3 bases, with 10 bases between. CDR1 is MNHNS and CDR2 is SASEGT in the germline V gene. The CDR3 covers 14 residues. CDR3 sequence (DNA): TGTGCCAGCAGTGAAGGGGGGAGTAGCTACGAGCAGTACTTC. This codes for CASSEGGSSYEQYF.